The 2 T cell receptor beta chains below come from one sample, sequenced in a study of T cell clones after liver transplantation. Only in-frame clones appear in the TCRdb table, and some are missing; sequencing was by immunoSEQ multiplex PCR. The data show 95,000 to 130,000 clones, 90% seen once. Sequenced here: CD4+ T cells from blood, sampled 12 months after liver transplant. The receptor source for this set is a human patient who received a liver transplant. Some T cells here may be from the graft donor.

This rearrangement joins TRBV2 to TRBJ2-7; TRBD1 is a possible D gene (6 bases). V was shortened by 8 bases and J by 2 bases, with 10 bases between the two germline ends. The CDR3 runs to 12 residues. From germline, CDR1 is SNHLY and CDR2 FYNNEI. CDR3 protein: CASDRDTYEQYF. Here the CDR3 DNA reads TGTGCCAGCGACCGGGACACCTACGAGCAGTACTTC.

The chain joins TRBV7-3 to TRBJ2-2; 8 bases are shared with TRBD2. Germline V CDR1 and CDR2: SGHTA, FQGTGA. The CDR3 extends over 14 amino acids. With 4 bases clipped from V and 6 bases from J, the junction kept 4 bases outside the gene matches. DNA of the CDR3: TGTGCCAGCAGCTCGGGAGGGACGTCCGGGGAGCTGTTTTTT. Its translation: CASSSGGTSGELFF.